The rows below give T cell receptor beta chains drawn from one sample of a study of glioma-infiltrating T cells after dendritic cell vaccination. Sequencing used immunoSEQ multiplex PCR; TCRdb keeps in-frame clones, though not all of them. The table has fewer than 85,000 clones, roughly 87% seen once. This material consisted of blood, taken after dendritic cell vaccination. These receptors originate from a human donor with glioblastoma. Each CDR3 is given with its conserved first and last residue. Fields, in order: J gene, V gene, CDR3 protein.

J gene: TRBJ2-7
V gene: TRBV7-9
CDR3 protein: CASSLEQGKFYEQYF

J gene: TRBJ2-5
V gene: TRBV7-9
CDR3 protein: CASSLGLAGGKETQYF

J gene: TRBJ1-1
V gene: TRBV5-1
CDR3 protein: CASSPGGRDTEAFF

J gene: TRBJ2-1
V gene: TRBV7-7
CDR3 protein: CASSSVPSTSGTYNEQFF

J gene: TRBJ2-3
V gene: TRBV4-1
CDR3 protein: CASSQTRTRGASGDTQYF

J gene: TRBJ2-2
V gene: TRBV5-8
CDR3 protein: CASSFRGRVTGELFF

J gene: TRBJ2-5
V gene: TRBV5-1
CDR3 protein: CASSLGTSGSLQETQYF

J gene: TRBJ2-7
V gene: TRBV30
CDR3 protein: CAWDRFGGDSYEQYF

J gene: TRBJ2-7
V gene: TRBV6-6
CDR3 protein: CASGLAGVSYEQYF

J gene: TRBJ1-1
V gene: TRBV7-2
CDR3 protein: CASSPPGTKNTEAFF

J gene: TRBJ1-5
V gene: TRBV11-2
CDR3 protein: CASSYGQDNQPQHF

J gene: TRBJ2-7
V gene: TRBV6-1
CDR3 protein: CASSEAGTDLLEQYF

J gene: TRBJ1-5
V gene: TRBV28
CDR3 protein: CASRTGPQPQHF

J gene: TRBJ1-1
V gene: TRBV7-6
CDR3 protein: CASSLQGGTEAFF

J gene: TRBJ1-1
V gene: TRBV6-7
CDR3 protein: CASSYQSRGFPEAFF

J gene: TRBJ2-7
V gene: TRBV2
CDR3 protein: CASSLSNGGAHEQYF

J gene: TRBJ1-1
V gene: TRBV18
CDR3 protein: CASSSSGGTEAFF

J gene: TRBJ2-2
V gene: TRBV5-5
CDR3 protein: CASSLNRGLTGELFF

J gene: TRBJ2-5
V gene: TRBV10-3
CDR3 protein: CAISDGLPARQETQYF

J gene: TRBJ1-5
V gene: TRBV5-5
CDR3 protein: CASSLSGDQPQHF

J gene: TRBJ2-3
V gene: TRBV29-1
CDR3 protein: CSVGGDRFSTDTQYF

J gene: TRBJ1-4
V gene: TRBV11-2
CDR3 protein: CASSYPGTANEKLFF